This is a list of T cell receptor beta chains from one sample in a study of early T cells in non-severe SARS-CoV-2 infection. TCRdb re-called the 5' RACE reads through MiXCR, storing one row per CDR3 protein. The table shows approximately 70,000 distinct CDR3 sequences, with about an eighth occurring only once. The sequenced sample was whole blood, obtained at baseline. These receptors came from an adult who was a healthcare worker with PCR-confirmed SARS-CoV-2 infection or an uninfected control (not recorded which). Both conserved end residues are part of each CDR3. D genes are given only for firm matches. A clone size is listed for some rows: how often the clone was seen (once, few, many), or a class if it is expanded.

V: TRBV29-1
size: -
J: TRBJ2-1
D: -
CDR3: CSAGRLGSNEQFF
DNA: TGCAGCGCCGGACGTCTGGGGAGCAATGAGCAGTTCTTC

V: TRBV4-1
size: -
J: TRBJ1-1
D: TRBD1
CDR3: CASSLPGQSEAFF
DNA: TGCGCCAGCAGCCTCCCGGGACAGTCTGAAGCTTTCTTT

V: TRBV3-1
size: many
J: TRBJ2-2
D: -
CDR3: CASSQDQGRMNTGELFF
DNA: TGTGCCAGCAGCCAAGATCAGGGTCGGATGAACACCGGGGAGCTGTTTTTT

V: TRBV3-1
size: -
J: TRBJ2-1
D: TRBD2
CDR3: CASSHHGTRTNEQFF
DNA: TGTGCCAGCAGCCACCACGGGACTAGAACTAATGAGCAGTTCTTC

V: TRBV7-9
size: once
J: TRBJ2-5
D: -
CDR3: CASSPRGDRPGETQYF
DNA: TGTGCCAGCAGCCCGCGGGGTGACAGACCTGGGGAGACCCAGTACTTC

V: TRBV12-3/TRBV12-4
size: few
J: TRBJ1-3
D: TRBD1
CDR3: CASSSGQVLENTIYF
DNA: TGTGCCAGCAGTTCGGGACAGGTTCTCGAAAACACCATATATTTT

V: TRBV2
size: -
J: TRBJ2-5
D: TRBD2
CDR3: CASHPPTSGNPSTQYF
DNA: TGTGCCAGCCACCCTCCGACTAGCGGGAATCCCTCAACCCAGTACTTC

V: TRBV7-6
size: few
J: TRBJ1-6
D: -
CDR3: CASSLGSGVEPLHF
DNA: TGTGCCAGCAGCTTAGGGTCCGGGGTTGAACCCCTCCACTTT

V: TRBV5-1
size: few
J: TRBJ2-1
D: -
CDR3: CASSLSSIEQFF
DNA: TGCGCCAGCAGCTTGAGTTCTATTGAGCAGTTCTTC

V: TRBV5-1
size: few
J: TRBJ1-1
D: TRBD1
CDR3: CASSFGTASLNTEAFF
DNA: TGCGCCAGCAGCTTCGGGACAGCCTCCTTGAACACTGAAGCTTTCTTT

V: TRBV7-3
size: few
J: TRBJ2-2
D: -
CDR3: CASSLRQVLPGELFF
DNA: TGTGCCAGCAGCTTAAGACAGGTTTTGCCCGGGGAGCTGTTTTTT

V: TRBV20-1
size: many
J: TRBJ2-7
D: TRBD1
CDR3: CSAEDRGGNYEQYF
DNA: TGCAGTGCTGAGGACAGGGGAGGCAATTACGAGCAGTACTTC

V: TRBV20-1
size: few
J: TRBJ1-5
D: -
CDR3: CSARDSEEGTDQPQHF
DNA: TGCAGTGCTAGAGATAGCGAGGAGGGGACGGATCAGCCCCAGCATTTT

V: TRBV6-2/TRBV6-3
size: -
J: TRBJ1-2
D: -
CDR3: CASSYSGTGNYGYTF
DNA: TGTGCCAGCAGTTACTCGGGGACGGGCAACTATGGCTACACCTTC

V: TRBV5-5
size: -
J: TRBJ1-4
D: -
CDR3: CASSLAPLAGLEEKLFF
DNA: TGTGCCAGCAGCTTGGCCCCCCTTGCGGGGTTAGAGGAAAAACTGTTTTTT

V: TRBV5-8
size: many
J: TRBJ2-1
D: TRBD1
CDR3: CASSLGGQGMNEQFF
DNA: TGTGCCAGCAGCTTGGGGGGACAGGGGATGAATGAGCAGTTCTTC

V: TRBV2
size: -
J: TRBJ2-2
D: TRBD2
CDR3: CASTAGGAFTGELFF
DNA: TGTGCCAGCACCGCCGGGGGGGCCTTCACCGGGGAGCTGTTTTTT

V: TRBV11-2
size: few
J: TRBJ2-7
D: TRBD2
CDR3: CASSRLAASYEQYF
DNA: TGTGCCAGCAGCCGACTAGCCGCCTCCTACGAGCAGTACTTC

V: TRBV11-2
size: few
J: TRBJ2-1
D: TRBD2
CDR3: CASSSTSGRGSSYNEQFF
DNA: TGTGCCAGCAGCTCGACTAGCGGGAGAGGTAGTTCCTACAATGAGCAGTTCTTC

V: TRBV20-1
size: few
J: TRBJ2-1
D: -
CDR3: CSAHGAGRSYNEQFF
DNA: TGCAGTGCGCACGGGGCGGGACGCTCCTACAATGAGCAGTTCTTC

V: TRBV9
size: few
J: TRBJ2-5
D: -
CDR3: CASSLRQEQETQYF
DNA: TGTGCCAGCAGCCTCAGACAGGAACAAGAGACCCAGTACTTC

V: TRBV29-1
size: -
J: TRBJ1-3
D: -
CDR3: CSAKKDSSGNTIYF
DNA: TGCAGCGCCAAAAAGGACAGCTCTGGAAACACCATATATTTT

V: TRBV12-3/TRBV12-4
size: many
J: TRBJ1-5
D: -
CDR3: CASSLALSQPQHF
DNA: TGTGCCAGCAGTTTAGCTCTTAGTCAGCCCCAGCATTTT

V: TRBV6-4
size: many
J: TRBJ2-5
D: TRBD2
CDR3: CASSPTSPLETQYF
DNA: TGTGCCAGCAGCCCGACTAGCCCCTTAGAGACCCAGTACTTC

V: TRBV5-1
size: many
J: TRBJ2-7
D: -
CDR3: CASNRDGTDEQYF
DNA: TGCGCCAGCAACCGGGACGGAACAGACGAGCAGTACTTC

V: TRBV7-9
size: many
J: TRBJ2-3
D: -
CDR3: CASSLQDTQYF
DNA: TGTGCCAGCAGCTTGCAAGATACGCAGTATTTT

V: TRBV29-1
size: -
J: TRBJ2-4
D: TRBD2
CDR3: CSVSGRAKNIQYF
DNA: TGCAGCGTCAGCGGGAGAGCCAAAAACATTCAGTACTTC

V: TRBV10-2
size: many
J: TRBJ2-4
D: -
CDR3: CASSDLSILAKNIQYF
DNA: TGCGCCAGCAGTGATTTGAGTATTCTAGCCAAAAACATTCAGTACTTC

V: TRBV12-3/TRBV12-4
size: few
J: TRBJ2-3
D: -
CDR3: CASSLSHLTDTQYF
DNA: TGTGCCAGCAGTTTAAGCCACCTGACAGATACGCAGTATTTT

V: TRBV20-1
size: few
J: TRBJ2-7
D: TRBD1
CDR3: CSARAATGGSREQYF
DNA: TGCAGTGCTAGAGCAGCGACAGGGGGTAGCCGGGAGCAGTACTTC

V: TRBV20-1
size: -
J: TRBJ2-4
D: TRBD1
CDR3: CSALQGVGKNIQYF
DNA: TGCAGTGCTCTACAGGGGGTGGGCAAAAACATTCAGTACTTC

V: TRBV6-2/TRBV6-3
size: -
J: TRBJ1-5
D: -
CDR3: CASSPLGQPQHF
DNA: TGTGCCAGCAGCCCCCTCGGGCAGCCCCAGCATTTT

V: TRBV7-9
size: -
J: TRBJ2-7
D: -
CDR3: CASSFPTYF
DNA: TGTGCCAGCAGCTTCCCGACGTACTTC

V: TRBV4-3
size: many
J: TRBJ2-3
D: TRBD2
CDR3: CASSQDPSGMLGTQYF
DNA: TGCGCCAGCAGCCAAGATCCTAGCGGGATGCTGGGTACGCAGTATTTT

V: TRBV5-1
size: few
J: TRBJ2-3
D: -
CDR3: CASSSGARDTQYF
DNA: TGCGCCAGCAGCTCTGGAGCGAGAGATACGCAGTATTTT

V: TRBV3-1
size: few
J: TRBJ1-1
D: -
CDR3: CASRSRDKPVSPTEAFF
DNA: TGTGCCAGCAGATCCCGGGACAAGCCAGTTAGTCCCACTGAAGCTTTCTTT

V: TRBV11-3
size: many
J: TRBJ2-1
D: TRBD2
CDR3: CASSTTSGSYNEQFF
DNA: TGTGCCAGCAGCACCACTAGCGGGTCCTACAATGAGCAGTTCTTC

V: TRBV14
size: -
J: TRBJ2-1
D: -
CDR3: CASTPWLGSYNEQFF
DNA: TGTGCCAGCACCCCATGGTTGGGATCCTACAATGAGCAGTTCTTC

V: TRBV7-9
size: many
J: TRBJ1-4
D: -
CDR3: CASSSRKTNEKLFF
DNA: TGTGCCAGCAGCTCCCGGAAAACTAATGAAAAACTGTTTTTT

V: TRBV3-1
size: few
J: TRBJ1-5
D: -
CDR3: CASSQSGSNQPQHF
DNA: TGTGCCAGCAGCCAATCGGGGAGCAATCAGCCCCAGCATTTT

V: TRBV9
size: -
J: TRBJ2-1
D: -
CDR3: CASSVGEAGSSYNEQFF
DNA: TGTGCCAGCAGCGTAGGAGAAGCGGGCAGCTCCTACAATGAGCAGTTCTTC

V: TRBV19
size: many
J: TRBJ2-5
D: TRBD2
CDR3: CASSIVRTSGGETQYF
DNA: TGTGCCAGTAGTATAGTCCGGACTAGCGGAGGGGAGACCCAGTACTTC

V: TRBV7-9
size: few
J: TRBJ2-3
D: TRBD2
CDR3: CASSSPAGITDTQYF
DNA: TGTGCCAGCAGCTCCCCAGCGGGAATCACAGATACGCAGTATTTT

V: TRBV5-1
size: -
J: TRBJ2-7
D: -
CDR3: CASSKFRTDLSYEQYF
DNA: TGCGCCAGCAGCAAATTCCGGACAGACCTGTCCTACGAGCAGTACTTC

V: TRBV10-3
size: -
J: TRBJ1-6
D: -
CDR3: CAIKGQSSYNSPLHF
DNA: TGTGCCATCAAAGGACAGAGCTCCTATAATTCACCCCTCCACTTT

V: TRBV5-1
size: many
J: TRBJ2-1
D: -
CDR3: CASSLNGVRFF
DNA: TGCGCCAGCAGCTTGAATGGGGTTCGGTTCTTC

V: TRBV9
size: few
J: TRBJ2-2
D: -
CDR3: CASSVRGTNTGELFF
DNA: TGTGCCAGCAGCGTCAGGGGAACGAACACCGGGGAGCTGTTTTTT

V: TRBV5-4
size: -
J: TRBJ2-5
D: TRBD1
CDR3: CASSFRDRAQETQYF
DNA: TGTGCCAGCAGCTTCCGGGACAGGGCCCAAGAGACCCAGTACTTC

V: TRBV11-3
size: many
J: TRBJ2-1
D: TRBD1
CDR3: CASSQPGTGGDEQFF
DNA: TGTGCCAGCAGCCAACCCGGGACAGGGGGTGATGAGCAGTTCTTC

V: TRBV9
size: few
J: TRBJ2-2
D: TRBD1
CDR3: CASSLNQGANTGELFF
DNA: TGTGCCAGCAGCCTTAATCAGGGGGCGAACACCGGGGAGCTGTTTTTT

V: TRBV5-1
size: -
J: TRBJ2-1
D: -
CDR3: CASSLGVIPGHLLSYNEQFF
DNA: TGCGCCAGCAGCTTGGGTGTCATTCCGGGACACCTGCTCTCCTACAATGAGCAGTTCTTC

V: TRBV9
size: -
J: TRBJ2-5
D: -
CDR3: CASSVVSGGTQYF
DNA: TGTGCCAGCAGCGTAGTATCCGGGGGGACCCAGTACTTC

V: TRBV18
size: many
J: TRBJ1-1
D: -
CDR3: CASSPFSGTKNTEAFF
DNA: TGTGCCAGCTCACCTTTCTCCGGGACAAAGAACACTGAAGCTTTCTTT